This T cell receptor (beta chain) is from a study of T cell responses to AZD1222 COVID-19 vaccine. The V end was cut by 3 bases, the J end by 1 base, with 36 bases between. From germline, CDR1 is LNHDA and CDR2 SQIVND (reference sequence). CDR3 length: 23 amino acids. Pooling was applied to second doses at about 4 or about 12 weeks. Here immunoSEQ multiplex PCR was the method, and the copy in TCRdb shows in-frame clones only, minus some. The sample has under 170,000 clones; more than 85% are singletons. The clonotype originates from an adult who received the AZD1222 COVID-19 vaccine. Specimen: peripheral blood, collected 28 days after the second AZD1222 dose. The chain recombines TRBV19 with TRBJ1-1; D perhaps matches TRBD1 (6 bases). CDR3 region: CASSILRATLRGSDASANTEAFF. The CDR3 coding sequence is TGTGCCAGTAGTATTCTAAGAGCTACCTTGAGGGGGTCTGACGCGTCAGCGAACACTGAAGCTTTCTTT.